This T cell receptor (beta chain) was captured in a study of vaccination and CD4 T cells after COVID-19. As for this clonotype: Its cognate antigen is unknown.

The time point is: late sampling 161 to 241 days after vaccination in a few convalescent patients. The treatment: roughly 11-day PBMC culture with coronavirus spike peptide pools or control peptides (ViraFEST assay). ViraFEST relied on peptide pools to expand antigen-specific T cells; the TCRs were sequenced afterward. PCR-confirmed positives ranged from March to December 2020, preceding US Alpha, Beta and Delta variants. PBMCs were cultured at over 1.5 million per well with 10 IU/ml IL-2 and approximately 9.6 ug/ml peptide pools. CDR1 is SGHTA, CDR2 FQGNSA, per germline. V lost 1 base and J lost 7, with 17 bases in between. The CDR3 is made up of 16 amino acids. CD4+ T cells that had been cultured provided DNA sequenced with the Oncomine TCR Beta short-read assay. TCRdb re-called the PCR reads through MiXCR, storing one row per CDR3 protein. Among about 23,000 distinct CDR3 sequences listed, around two fifths were seen once.

Whole-study findings and limits: The study found median SARS-CoV-2-reactive clonotypes rising from 21 to 38, not significantly.

The receptor's source is a human donor who had recovered from COVID-19. The chain combines TRBV7-2 with TRBJ2-1, with D perhaps TRBD2 (6 bases). The sequences come from CD4+ T cells from blood, cultured in vitro, collected about 7 months after SARS-CoV-2 vaccination. The CDR3 is CASSLVSGDGRNEQFF. CDR3 in DNA: TGTGCCAGCAGCTTAGTATCGGGAGATGGGAGGAATGAGCAGTTCTTC.